The source of this T cell receptor (beta chain) is a study of shared clonotypes between healthy human individuals. Original handling: Filtering differed, since immunoSEQ gave only junction sequences and no quality scores. Repertoires were generated with immunoSEQ multiplex PCR, while TCRdb's copy carries only in-frame clones and drops some. The DNA was the basis for D and trimming; V, J and clone size are from that table. The sample yields a few million clones, 85% to 95% seen once. Per the germline V gene, CDR1 is MNHNY and CDR2 is SVGAGI (reference sequence). Trimming stripped 6 bases from V and 5 bases from J, with 20 bases between. This CDR3 has 15 amino acids. Healthy HIV-negative adults without recent acute infections or vaccinations served as donors.

The receptor's source is a man between 18 and 35 years old in good health. The sequenced sample consisted of naive CD4+ T cells sorted from blood. Subset meaning: CD45RA+ positively selected. The rearrangement uses TRBV6-6 and TRBJ2-7; D gene unclear. DNA for the CDR3: TGTGCCAGCAGGCAAAAGACGGAGCCAGGAGACGAGCAGTACTTC. This sequence encodes CASRQKTEPGDEQYF.